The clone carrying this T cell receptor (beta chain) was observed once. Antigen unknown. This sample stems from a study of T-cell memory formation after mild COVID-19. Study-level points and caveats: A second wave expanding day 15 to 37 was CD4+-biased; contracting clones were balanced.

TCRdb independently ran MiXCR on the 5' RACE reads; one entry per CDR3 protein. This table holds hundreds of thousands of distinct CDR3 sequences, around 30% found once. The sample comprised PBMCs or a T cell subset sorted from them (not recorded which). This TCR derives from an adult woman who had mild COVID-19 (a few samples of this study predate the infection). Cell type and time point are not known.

The CDR3 reads CAWEEEQGNTEAFF. For the CDR3, the DNA is TGTGCCTGGGAAGAAGAGCAGGGGAACACTGAAGCTTTCTTT. This chain links TRBV30 with TRBJ1-1, with D perhaps TRBD1 (5 bases). This CDR3 region has 14 residues. Trimming removed 5 bases from V and 1 base from J, with 14 bases in between. Germline V CDR1 and CDR2: GTSNPN, SVGIG (reference sequence).